A single sample gave rise to the 11 T cell receptor beta chains below, sequenced in a study of T cell repertoires in cytomegalovirus infection (dated 2019 in TCRdb). Interpreted using the paper, the treatment or condition label stands for: in vitro stimulation with specific CMV peptide epitopes to enrich CMV-specific T cells. These TCRs are of unknown antigen specificity. Sequencing used an Illumina HiSeq 1500. Clones were called with MiXCR by TCRdb after fastp trimmed the public reads at Q25, and only in-frame beta chains were retained. Every CDR3 protein is listed once, alongside the most common genes and DNA of its rows. For this sample the table gives some 500,000 distinct CDR3 sequences, of which more than 30% were detected only once. The ten most abundant clones make up about 17% of the sample. The sequenced sample was cultured PBMCs, obtained from culture after CMV antigen stimulation. These receptors all stem from a human donor in good health (CMV status not recorded). Some clones in this sample may be carry-over from other donors' samples.

The genes are TRBV5-1 and TRBJ2-7, with D tentatively TRBD1 or TRBD2 (5 bases each). Trimming took 4 bases from V and 2 from J, leaving 13 bases between them. CDR3 length: 14 residues. CDR1 is SGHRS, CDR2 YFSETQ, per germline. The CDR3 spells CASSLGDEAYEQYF. Written as DNA, the CDR3 is TGCGCCAGCAGCCTAGGGGACGAAGCCTACGAGCAGTACTTC. The whole variable domain, remainder taken from reference TRBV5-1 and TRBJ2-7, is KAGVTQTPRYLIKTRGQQVTLSCSPISGHRSVSWYQQTPGQGLQFLFEYFSETQRNKGNFPGRFSGRQFSNSRSEMNVSTLELGDSALYLCASSLGDEAYEQYFGPGTRLTVT.

This clonotype was counted many times. The chain joins TRBV7-8 to TRBJ2-1; 8 bases agree with TRBD1. This CDR3 comprises 14 residues. V lost 5 bases and J lost 8; bases outside the gene matches: 8. CDR1 SGHVS and CDR2 FQNEAQ come from the germline V gene. The CDR3: CASSIQGGGYEQFF. The CDR3 region has the DNA TGTGCCAGCAGCATACAGGGGGGCGGGTATGAGCAGTTCTTC.

A few counts support this clonotype. This chain connects TRBV7-9 to TRBJ1-2; 8 bases fit TRBD1. The trim removed 3 bases at V and 5 bases at J, leaving 8 bases unmatched. Germline V gives CDR1 SEHNR, CDR2 FQNEAQ (reference sequence). There are 15 residues in the CDR3. DNA of the CDR3: TGTGCCAGCAGCTTCGACAGGGGCCAGGATTATGGCTACACCTTC. It translates to CASSFDRGQDYGYTF.

This chain uses TRBV19 with TRBJ2-1, with D possibly TRBD2 on 5 matching bases. Trimming left V 7 bases short and J 1 base short, with 14 bases between. The CDR3 consists of 15 residues. Germline lookup yields CDR1 LNHDA and CDR2 SQIVND (reference sequence). DNA of the CDR3: TGTGCCAGTATACCGCGGGTCGGGTCCTACAATGAGCAGTTCTTC. Protein product: CASIPRVGSYNEQFF. Full variable domain (outside the CDR3, taken from reference TRBV19 and TRBJ2-1): DGGITQSPKYLFRKEGQNVTLSCEQNLNHDAMYWYRQDPGQGLRLIYYSQIVNDFQKGDIAEGYSVSREKKESFPLTVTSAQKNPTAFYLCASIPRVGSYNEQFFGPGTRLTVL.

This clonotype was seen more than once but under ten times. V and J are TRBV27 and TRBJ1-5; the match to TRBD1 covers 7 bases. Germline V gene sequence: CDR1 MNHEY, CDR2 SMNVEV (reference sequence). The trim removed 5 bases at V and 7 bases at J, leaving 17 bases unmatched. The CDR3 is made up of 17 amino acids. CDR3 region: CASSPLDSTGVNQPQHF. CDR3 in DNA: TGTGCCAGCAGTCCTCTAGACTCCACAGGGGTAAACCAGCCCCAGCATTTT.

The sample holds a few counts of this clonotype. The J gene is TRBJ2-7, the V gene TRBV6-1; D call uncertain. Germline V lookup: CDR1 MNHNS, CDR2 SASEGT. The CDR3 is made up of 10 amino acids. The V end lost 7 bases, the J end lost 3 bases, and 4 bases lay between the germline ends. The CDR3 loop reads CASTDYEQYF. The CDR3 DNA reads as TGTGCCAGCACCGACTACGAGCAGTACTTC.

This chain uses TRBV7-9 with TRBJ1-1, with a tentative D call TRBD1 (6 bases). The CDR3 has 14 residues. The germline gives CDR1 SEHNR, CDR2 FQNEAQ (reference sequence). The V and J ends lost 3 bases and 5 bases respectively, with 13 bases between them. The DNA for the CDR3 is TGTGCCAGCAGCTTGAGACAGGAGGGGACTGAAGCTTTCTTT. Its translation is CASSLRQEGTEAFF.

This sequence joins TRBV7-8 and TRBJ2-4; a possible D gene is TRBD2 (5 bases). V was pared by 5 bases and J by 4 bases, with 9 bases between. From germline, CDR1 is SGHVS and CDR2 FQNEAQ. The CDR3 extends over 13 amino acids. CDR3 sequence reads: CASSLSGKNIQYF. CDR3 nucleotide sequence: TGTGCCAGCAGCCTAAGCGGTAAAAACATTCAGTACTTC.

The table lists this clonotype with a few counts. The chain carries TRBV27 and TRBJ2-7, with TRBD2 as a possible D gene (6 bases). The germline CDR1 and CDR2 sequences are MNHEY and SMNVEV (reference sequence). The CDR3 loop spans 19 amino acids. Trimming left V 5 bases short and J 3 bases short, with 29 bases between. The CDR3: CASSPSAGEKGLLDYEQYF. CDR3 DNA: TGTGCCAGCAGTCCATCGGCTGGGGAGAAGGGACTCCTGGACTACGAGCAGTACTTC.

This clonotype was counted only a few times. CDR3 region: CASSTHQGSTDTQYF. CDR3 DNA: TGTGCCAGCAGCACGCATCAGGGTAGCACAGATACGCAGTATTTT. The J gene is TRBJ2-3, the V gene TRBV7-2; weak D call: TRBD1 (5 bases). The CDR3 is 15 amino acids. In germline, CDR1 is SGHTA, CDR2 FQGNSA. Trimming removed 5 bases at V and 0 bases at J, with 12 bases between. The full variable domain, its missing parts supplied by reference TRBV7-2 and TRBJ2-3, is GAGVSQSPSNKVTEKGKDVELRCDPISGHTALYWYRQSLGQGLEFLIYFQGNSAPDKSGLPSDRFSAERTGGSVSTLTIQRTQQEDSAVYLCASSTHQGSTDTQYFGPGTRLTVL.

Only a few counts were recorded for this clonotype. This chain joins TRBV27 and TRBJ2-1; 13 bases are a match to TRBD2. The CDR3 covers 16 residues. J was trimmed by 7 bases and V by 2 bases; bases with no gene match: 5. Germline CDR1 MNHEY, CDR2 SMNVEV (reference sequence). This CDR3 reads CASSLGLAGARNEQFF. The CDR3 bases are TGTGCCAGCAGTTTAGGACTAGCGGGAGCAAGGAATGAGCAGTTCTTC.